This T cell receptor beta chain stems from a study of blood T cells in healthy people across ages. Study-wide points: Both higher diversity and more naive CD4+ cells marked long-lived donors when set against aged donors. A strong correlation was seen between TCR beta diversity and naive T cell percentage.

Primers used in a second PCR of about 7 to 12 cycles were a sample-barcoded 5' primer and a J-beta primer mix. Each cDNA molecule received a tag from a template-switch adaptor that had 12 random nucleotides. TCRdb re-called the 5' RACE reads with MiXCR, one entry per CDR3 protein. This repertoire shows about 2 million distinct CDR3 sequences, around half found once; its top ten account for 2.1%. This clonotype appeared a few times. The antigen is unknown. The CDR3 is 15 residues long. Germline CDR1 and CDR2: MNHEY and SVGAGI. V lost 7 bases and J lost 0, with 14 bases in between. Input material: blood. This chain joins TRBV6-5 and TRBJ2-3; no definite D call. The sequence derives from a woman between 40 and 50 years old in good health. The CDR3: CASTNGVGSTDTQYF. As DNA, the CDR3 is TGTGCCAGCACCAACGGAGTGGGTAGCACAGATACGCAGTATTTT.